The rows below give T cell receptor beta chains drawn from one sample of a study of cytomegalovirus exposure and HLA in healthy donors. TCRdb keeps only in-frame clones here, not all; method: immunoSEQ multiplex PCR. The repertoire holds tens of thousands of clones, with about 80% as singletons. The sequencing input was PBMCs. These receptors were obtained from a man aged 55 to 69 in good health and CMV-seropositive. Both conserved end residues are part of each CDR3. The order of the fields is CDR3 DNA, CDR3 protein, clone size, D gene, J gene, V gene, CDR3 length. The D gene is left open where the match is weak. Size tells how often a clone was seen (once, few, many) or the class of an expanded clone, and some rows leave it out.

CDR3nt: TGTGCCAGCAGCTTAGCAGGGGGTAATGAGCAGTTCTTC
CDR3aa: CASSLAGGNEQFF
abundance: .
d_gene: .
j_gene: TRBJ2-1
v_gene: TRBV7-9
len: 13

CDR3nt: TGTGCCAGCAGCTCCTTCGGCCCGGGAGGCTACACCTTC
CDR3aa: CASSSFGPGGYTF
abundance: .
d_gene: .
j_gene: TRBJ1-2
v_gene: TRBV5-4
len: 13

CDR3nt: TGTGCCAGCAGTGGACAGCCGGCACTCTATGGCTACACCTTC
CDR3aa: CASSGQPALYGYTF
abundance: .
d_gene: .
j_gene: TRBJ1-2
v_gene: TRBV28
len: 14

CDR3nt: TGCAGTGTCGGGAGAGGGGACGAGCAGTACTTC
CDR3aa: CSVGRGDEQYF
abundance: .
d_gene: .
j_gene: TRBJ2-7
v_gene: TRBV20-1
len: 11

CDR3nt: TGCAGCGTTCATGAGGGAGGCAATCAGCCCCAGCATTTT
CDR3aa: CSVHEGGNQPQHF
abundance: once
d_gene: .
j_gene: TRBJ1-5
v_gene: TRBV29-1
len: 13

CDR3nt: TGTGCCAGCAGCCGGGCGGGGGGTACTTCCAATCAGCCCCAGCATTTT
CDR3aa: CASSRAGGTSNQPQHF
abundance: .
d_gene: .
j_gene: TRBJ1-5
v_gene: TRBV7-2
len: 16

CDR3nt: TGTGCCAGCTCACAGGGTCGAGCGGGACCTTATACGCAGTATTTT
CDR3aa: CASSQGRAGPYTQYF
abundance: .
d_gene: TRBD2
j_gene: TRBJ2-3
v_gene: TRBV18
len: 15

CDR3nt: TGTGCCAGCAGCCCCGTGAAGGGGCGGGAGGGCTTCGAGCAGTACTTC
CDR3aa: CASSPVKGREGFEQYF
abundance: few
d_gene: TRBD2
j_gene: TRBJ2-7
v_gene: TRBV11-2
len: 16

CDR3nt: TGTGCCAGCAGCGCCCGGGACAGCCCCTGGATGCAGTTCTTC
CDR3aa: CASSARDSPWMQFF
abundance: .
d_gene: TRBD1
j_gene: TRBJ2-1
v_gene: TRBV7-9
len: 14

CDR3nt: TGTGCCAGCAGCTTCGCAGGGAACACCGGGGAGCTGTTTTTT
CDR3aa: CASSFAGNTGELFF
abundance: .
d_gene: .
j_gene: TRBJ2-2
v_gene: TRBV5-6
len: 14

CDR3nt: TGTGCCAGCAGCCAAGAAAAGCGGGGGAAAAACATTCAGTACTTC
CDR3aa: CASSQEKRGKNIQYF
abundance: .
d_gene: TRBD2
j_gene: TRBJ2-4
v_gene: TRBV4-1
len: 15

CDR3nt: TGTGCCAGCAGTTTTGGGCGCTCCTACAATGAGCAGTTCTTC
CDR3aa: CASSFGRSYNEQFF
abundance: .
d_gene: .
j_gene: TRBJ2-1
v_gene: TRBV6-5
len: 14

CDR3nt: TGTGCCAGCTCACCCCCACAGGGGTATTTCGTAACTTTCTTT
CDR3aa: CASSPPQGYFVTFF
abundance: .
d_gene: TRBD1
j_gene: TRBJ1-1
v_gene: TRBV18
len: 14

CDR3nt: TGTGCCAGCAGTCCACTAGACAGGGCTGGGGTTACCGCGAACACCGGGGAGCTGTTTTTT
CDR3aa: CASSPLDRAGVTANTGELFF
abundance: once
d_gene: TRBD1
j_gene: TRBJ2-2
v_gene: TRBV28
len: 20

CDR3nt: TGTGCCAGCAGCCGAGGAACGGCCGACTCCTACGAGCAGTACTTC
CDR3aa: CASSRGTADSYEQYF
abundance: .
d_gene: .
j_gene: TRBJ2-7
v_gene: TRBV7-6
len: 15

CDR3nt: TGTGCCAGCTCTGTCTCCCAGGGGGAGACCCAGTACTTC
CDR3aa: CASSVSQGETQYF
abundance: .
d_gene: .
j_gene: TRBJ2-5
v_gene: TRBV18
len: 13

CDR3nt: TGTGCCAGCAGCTATACAACCATGGGACCAACAGGGCTCTTC
CDR3aa: CASSYTTMGPTGLF
abundance: .
d_gene: .
j_gene: TRBJ2-1
v_gene: TRBV5-6
len: 14

CDR3nt: TGTGCCAGCAGCTCCGACAGGGAAGGTGAAAAACTGTTTTTT
CDR3aa: CASSSDREGEKLFF
abundance: .
d_gene: TRBD1
j_gene: TRBJ1-4
v_gene: TRBV11-1
len: 14

CDR3nt: TGTGCCAGTAGTATAGTGGCAGGGCATGAAGCTTTCTTT
CDR3aa: CASSIVAGHEAFF
abundance: .
d_gene: .
j_gene: TRBJ1-1
v_gene: TRBV19
len: 13

CDR3nt: TGTGCCAGCAGCGGACGGGCGCGGGACAGGGAGGAAAAACTGTTTTTT
CDR3aa: CASSGRARDREEKLFF
abundance: .
d_gene: TRBD1
j_gene: TRBJ1-4
v_gene: TRBV7-8
len: 16

CDR3nt: TGTGCCAGCAGCCAAGATAAGGGAGCAGGGGCCAACGTCCTGACTTTC
CDR3aa: CASSQDKGAGANVLTF
abundance: few
d_gene: .
j_gene: TRBJ2-6
v_gene: TRBV4-1
len: 16

CDR3nt: TGCGCCAGCAGCCAACTACGGACAGGGATTGGGGATGGCTACACCTTC
CDR3aa: CASSQLRTGIGDGYTF
abundance: .
d_gene: TRBD1
j_gene: TRBJ1-2
v_gene: TRBV4-1
len: 16

CDR3nt: TGTGCCATCAGGGCGGACAGGGCTAGTGTTGAGCAGTTCTTC
CDR3aa: CAIRADRASVEQFF
abundance: medium-sized
d_gene: TRBD1
j_gene: TRBJ2-1
v_gene: TRBV10-3
len: 14

CDR3nt: TGTGCCAGCAGTGATGGGACAGGGGTACGCGGTGGCTACACCTTC
CDR3aa: CASSDGTGVRGGYTF
abundance: .
d_gene: TRBD1
j_gene: TRBJ1-2
v_gene: TRBV6-4
len: 15

CDR3nt: TGTGCCAGCAGAGACAGGGGGACCGGGGAGCTGTTTTTT
CDR3aa: CASRDRGTGELFF
abundance: .
d_gene: TRBD1
j_gene: TRBJ2-2
v_gene: TRBV6-5
len: 13

CDR3nt: TGTGCCAGCAGCCCTCGGACTACAGAAAAACTGTTTTTT
CDR3aa: CASSPRTTEKLFF
abundance: .
d_gene: .
j_gene: TRBJ1-4
v_gene: TRBV7-8
len: 13

CDR3nt: TGTGCCAGCAGTTTATCGCGACACCTCTCCTACGAGCAGTACTTC
CDR3aa: CASSLSRHLSYEQYF
abundance: few
d_gene: .
j_gene: TRBJ2-7
v_gene: TRBV27
len: 15

CDR3nt: TGTGCCATCAGGATCAGGGTTGACACTGAAGCTTTCTTT
CDR3aa: CAIRIRVDTEAFF
abundance: .
d_gene: .
j_gene: TRBJ1-1
v_gene: TRBV10-3
len: 13

CDR3nt: TGTGCCAGCAGTTACGGTTCAGGGAACTATGGCTACACCTTC
CDR3aa: CASSYGSGNYGYTF
abundance: once
d_gene: .
j_gene: TRBJ1-2
v_gene: TRBV6-5
len: 14

CDR3nt: TGTGCCAGCAGCAGTCTACGGGGTGTAACAGATACGCAGTATTTT
CDR3aa: CASSSLRGVTDTQYF
abundance: .
d_gene: .
j_gene: TRBJ2-3
v_gene: TRBV5-5
len: 15

CDR3nt: TGCGCCAGCAGCCTCCTGATAGGGGCTAGGGGTGAAAAACTGTTTTTT
CDR3aa: CASSLLIGARGEKLFF
abundance: .
d_gene: .
j_gene: TRBJ1-4
v_gene: TRBV4-1
len: 16

CDR3nt: TGTGCCAGCAGCTTACCAGGATACAATGAGCAGTTCTTC
CDR3aa: CASSLPGYNEQFF
abundance: .
d_gene: .
j_gene: TRBJ2-1
v_gene: TRBV11-3
len: 13

CDR3nt: TGTGCCAGCAGCATCGGGACAGGGGGCTTCCAGCCCCAGCATTTT
CDR3aa: CASSIGTGGFQPQHF
abundance: .
d_gene: TRBD1
j_gene: TRBJ1-5
v_gene: TRBV11-2
len: 15

CDR3nt: TGCGCCAGCAGCTTGGCCCCGACAGGACGGAATGAGCAGTTCTTC
CDR3aa: CASSLAPTGRNEQFF
abundance: few
d_gene: .
j_gene: TRBJ2-1
v_gene: TRBV5-1
len: 15

CDR3nt: TGCGCCAGCAGCCAAGTAGCGGGAGGGACATCCATGGATACGCAGTATTTT
CDR3aa: CASSQVAGGTSMDTQYF
abundance: .
d_gene: TRBD2
j_gene: TRBJ2-3
v_gene: TRBV4-3
len: 17

CDR3nt: TGTGCCAGCAGGGAGACGCCGGGGAATTCACCCCTCCACTTT
CDR3aa: CASRETPGNSPLHF
abundance: .
d_gene: .
j_gene: TRBJ1-6
v_gene: TRBV25-1
len: 14

CDR3nt: TGTGCCAGTAGTATAGTAACTTTAGATACGCAGTATTTT
CDR3aa: CASSIVTLDTQYF
abundance: once
d_gene: .
j_gene: TRBJ2-3
v_gene: TRBV19
len: 13

CDR3nt: TGTGCCATCGGCCGTGCTAGCTCCAACAATGAGCAGTTCTTC
CDR3aa: CAIGRASSNNEQFF
abundance: .
d_gene: .
j_gene: TRBJ2-1
v_gene: TRBV10-3
len: 14

CDR3nt: TGTGCCAGCAGCTTGCTGGGGACATCCTACGAGCAGTACTTC
CDR3aa: CASSLLGTSYEQYF
abundance: .
d_gene: .
j_gene: TRBJ2-7
v_gene: TRBV5-5
len: 14

CDR3nt: TGTGCCAGCAGCCCGACAGGGTTGGGAGGAAACACCATATATTTT
CDR3aa: CASSPTGLGGNTIYF
abundance: few
d_gene: TRBD1
j_gene: TRBJ1-3
v_gene: TRBV11-2
len: 15

CDR3nt: TGTGCCAGCAGACCTATCGACAGGGGCGGCTATGGCTACACCTTC
CDR3aa: CASRPIDRGGYGYTF
abundance: .
d_gene: TRBD1
j_gene: TRBJ1-2
v_gene: TRBV5-8
len: 15

CDR3nt: TGTGCCAGCAGCGCCTCAGGGGGGGAAAAACTGTTTTTT
CDR3aa: CASSASGGEKLFF
abundance: .
d_gene: TRBD1
j_gene: TRBJ1-4
v_gene: TRBV9
len: 13

CDR3nt: TGTGCCAGCAGTCGGACTAGCGGGAGGGTTTCCTACGAGCAGTACTTC
CDR3aa: CASSRTSGRVSYEQYF
abundance: few
d_gene: TRBD2
j_gene: TRBJ2-7
v_gene: TRBV6-6
len: 16

CDR3nt: TGTGCCAGCAGCTTGGGTTCCGACATCGGCCAAGAGACCCAGTACTTC
CDR3aa: CASSLGSDIGQETQYF
abundance: .
d_gene: .
j_gene: TRBJ2-5
v_gene: TRBV5-8
len: 16